The following is a T cell receptor (beta chain) sequence with its context. Its antigen is still unknown. The data were taken from a study of CD8+ T cells in alopecia areata. About the study: Treated patients' severity was scored by percentage of affected scalp area. Study observations and caveats: Many expanded lesional clones persisted during tofacitinib (in both scalp and blood).

RNA was isolated and reverse transcribed to cDNA, the sequencing template. Assay: immunoSEQ multiplex PCR; the TCRdb copy retains only in-frame clones and omits some. The data show over 100,000 clones, about 60% seen once. Stated treatment: oral pan-JAK inhibitor, 5-10 mg twice daily. Germline V gene data show CDR1 as KGHSH and CDR2 as LQKENI. This CDR3 is built from 18 residues. V lost 6 bases to trimming and J lost 0 bases, with 22 bases between them. This chain joins TRBV18 and TRBJ2-3, with D perhaps matching TRBD2 (5 bases). This clonotype originated in a human donor with alopecia areata. The sequenced sample was CD8+ T cells sorted from blood, obtained at week 24, from a patient treated with tofacitinib. The CDR3, as DNA: TGTGCCAGCTCCCCATGGGTCGGGGAGACTTATAGCACAGATACGCAGTATTTT. This translates into CASSPWVGETYSTDTQYF.